This TCR beta chain is drawn from a study of OX40 agonist ivuxolimab in advanced cancers. About the research overall: Six ivuxolimab dose levels, 0.01 to 10 mg/kg, were given intravenously every 2 weeks. The diagnoses of dose-escalation patients were hepatocellular carcinoma, melanoma, renal cell or head and neck cancer. Regarding the study as a whole: CD8+ T cells averaged more expanded clones than CD4+.

Autoimmune disease history or systemic immunosuppression barred patients. This CDR3 is built from 16 residues. V lost 0 bases, J lost 4 bases, and 4 bases stayed unmatched. CDR1 and CDR2 from the germline V gene are LNHDA and SQIVND (reference sequence). On this clone itself: Antigen unknown.

Profiled with immunoSEQ multiplex PCR; TCRdb holds only in-frame clones, not every one. The sample contains approximately 74,000 clones, around 90% of which appear only once. This receptor was obtained from an adult with an advanced solid tumor such as melanoma, head and neck, liver or kidney cancer. Sequenced here: CD4+ or CD8+ T cells sorted from blood, sampled in a trial of the OX40 agonist ivuxolimab. The V call is TRBV19, the J call TRBJ2-3; TRBD1 agrees at 10 bases. The CDR3 here is CASSIDRTGGADTQYF. The CDR3 DNA follows: TGTGCCAGTAGTATAGATCGGACAGGGGGAGCAGATACGCAGTATTTT. Combining the CDR3 with reference TRBV19 and TRBJ2-3 gives the whole variable domain DGGITQSPKYLFRKEGQNVTLSCEQNLNHDAMYWYRQDPGQGLRLIYYSQIVNDFQKGDIAEGYSVSREKKESFPLTVTSAQKNPTAFYLCASSIDRTGGADTQYFGPGTRLTVL.